This T cell receptor (beta chain) was sequenced in a study of blood T cell repertoires in COVID-19. CDR1 is SQVTM and CDR2 is ANQGSEA in the germline V gene. This CDR3 comprises 14 residues. The V and J ends lost 2 bases and 5 bases respectively, with 15 bases between them. Living in under 30 US areas, the participants were between 18 and 89 years of age. Assay: immunoSEQ multiplex PCR; the TCRdb copy retains only in-frame clones and omits some. The table includes 350,000 to 400,000 clones, 90% to 95% detected once. The origin of this receptor is a middle-aged woman who had been exposed to COVID-19. Sequencing input: PBMCs or T cells enriched from blood (not recorded which). The chain carries TRBV29-1 and TRBJ2-5; D is perhaps TRBD2 (7 bases). CDR3 loop: CSVERGGAGETQYF. The CDR3 nucleotides are TGCAGCGTTGAAAGAGGGGGGGCTGGTGAGACCCAGTACTTC.